The 5 T cell receptor beta chains below all came from one sample that was sequenced in a study of CD8+CD57+ T cells in acquired aplastic anemia. TCR beta VDJ and CDR3 were profiled, and genomic DNA was the template. TCRdb reanalysed the reads using MiXCR and keeps one entry per CDR3 protein. The sample has about 150,000 distinct CDR3 sequences, about 50% seen once; the top ten hold 12%. Whoever was chosen for sequencing had shown CD8+CD57+ cell expansion by flow cytometry. Sequencing used sorted CD4+, CD8+, or CD8+CD57+ T cells (not recorded which) from PBMCs. These receptors came from a human donor with aplastic anemia.

To note about this clonotype: At one end the junction does not follow the germline gene, possibly because of a read error. The rearrangement uses TRBV10-3 and TRBJ1-5, with 11 positions matching TRBD1. Germline CDR1 ENHRY, CDR2 SYGVKD. CDR3 length: 15 amino acids. The CDR3 sequence is CAISGTGGAGQPQHF. The CDR3 coding sequence is TGTGCCATCAGTGGGACAGGGGGCGCGGGTCAGCCCCAGCACTTT.

This clonotype has a count of ten or more. The gene calls are TRBV2 and TRBJ2-7; 9 positions match TRBD2. With 5 bases clipped from V and 0 bases from J, the junction kept 2 bases outside the gene matches. CDR1 is SNHLY and CDR2 is FYNNEI in the germline V gene. This CDR3 contains 14 residues. The CDR3 loop reads CASSTSGSSYEQYF. The CDR3 DNA is TGTGCCAGCAGTACTAGCGGGTCCTCCTACGAGCAGTACTTC.

V and J are TRBV2 and TRBJ2-5; D may correspond to TRBD1 or TRBD2 (6 bases each). V lost 7 bases and J 5 bases, leaving 14 bases between the germline ends. Germline V lookup: CDR1 SNHLY, CDR2 FYNNEI. The CDR3 has 13 residues. The CDR3 bases are TGTGCCAGCAACCCAGGGGAGGATGAGACCCAGTACTTC. Translating it yields CASNPGEDETQYF.

This clonotype showed up many times. In DNA, the CDR3 is TGTGCCAGCAGCTTGGCCGGTAGCGGGGGTCCCTACAATGAGCAGTTCTTC. Amino acids: CASSLAGSGGPYNEQFF. The chain uses TRBV5-6 and TRBJ2-1; 9 bases align to TRBD2. This CDR3 is 17 amino acids long. J gave up 2 bases and V 0 bases, and 6 bases lay outside the gene matches. The germline CDR1 and CDR2 sequences are SGHDT and YYEEEE.

This clonotype was detected many times. The gene calls are TRBV5-1 and TRBJ2-2; D remains unclear. CDR3 size: 13 residues. Per germline, CDR1 SGHRS and CDR2 YFSETQ. V was clipped by 5 bases and J by 0 bases, with 5 bases between them. Here the CDR3 reads CASRSANTGELFF. The CDR3 DNA sequence: TGCGCCAGCAGGTCTGCGAACACCGGGGAGCTGTTTTTT.